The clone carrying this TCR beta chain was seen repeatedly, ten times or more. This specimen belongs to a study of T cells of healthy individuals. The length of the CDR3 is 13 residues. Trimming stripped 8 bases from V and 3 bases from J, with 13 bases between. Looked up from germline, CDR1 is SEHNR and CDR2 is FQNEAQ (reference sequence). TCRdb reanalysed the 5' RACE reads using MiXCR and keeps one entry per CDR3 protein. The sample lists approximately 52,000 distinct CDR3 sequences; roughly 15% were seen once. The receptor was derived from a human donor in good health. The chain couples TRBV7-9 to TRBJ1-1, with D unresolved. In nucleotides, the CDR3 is TGTGCCAGCTCTGTCCGCGGGGACACTGAAGCTTTCTTT. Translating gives CASSVRGDTEAFF.